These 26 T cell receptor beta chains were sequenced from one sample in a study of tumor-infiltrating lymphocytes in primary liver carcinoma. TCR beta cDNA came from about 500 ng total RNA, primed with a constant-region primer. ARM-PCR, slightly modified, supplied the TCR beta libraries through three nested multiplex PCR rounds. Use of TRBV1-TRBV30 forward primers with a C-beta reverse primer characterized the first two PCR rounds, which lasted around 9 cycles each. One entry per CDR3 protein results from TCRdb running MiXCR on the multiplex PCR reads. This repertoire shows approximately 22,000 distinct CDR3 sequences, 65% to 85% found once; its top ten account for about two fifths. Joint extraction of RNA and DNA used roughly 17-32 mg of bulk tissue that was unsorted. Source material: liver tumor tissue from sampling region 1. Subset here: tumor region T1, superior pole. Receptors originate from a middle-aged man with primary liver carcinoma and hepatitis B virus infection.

CDR3 sequence reads: CATSTASGGGDETQYF. CDR3 DNA: TGTGCCACCAGCACCGCGAGCGGTGGGGGTGATGAGACCCAGTACTTC. The rearrangement uses TRBV24-1 and TRBJ2-5; either TRBD1 or TRBD2 may supply D (5 bases each). The germline CDR1 and CDR2 sequences are KGHDR and SFDVKD. V shed 7 bases and J shed 5 bases, with 22 bases lying between them. This CDR3 contains 16 residues.

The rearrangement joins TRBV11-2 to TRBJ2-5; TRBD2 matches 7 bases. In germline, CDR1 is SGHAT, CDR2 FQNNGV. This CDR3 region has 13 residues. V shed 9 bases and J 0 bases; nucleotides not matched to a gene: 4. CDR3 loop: CASGGGDQETQYF. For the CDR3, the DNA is TGTGCCAGTGGGGGGGGGGACCAAGAGACCCAGTACTTC.

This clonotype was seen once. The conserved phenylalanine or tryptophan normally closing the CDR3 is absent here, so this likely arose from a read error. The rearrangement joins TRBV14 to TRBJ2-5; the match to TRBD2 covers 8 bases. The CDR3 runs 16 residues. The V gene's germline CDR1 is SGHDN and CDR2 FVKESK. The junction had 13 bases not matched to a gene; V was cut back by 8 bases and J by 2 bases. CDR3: CASAHRSGSPQETQYL. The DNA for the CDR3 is TGTGCCAGCGCCCATAGGAGCGGGAGCCCGCAAGAGACCCAGTACCTC.

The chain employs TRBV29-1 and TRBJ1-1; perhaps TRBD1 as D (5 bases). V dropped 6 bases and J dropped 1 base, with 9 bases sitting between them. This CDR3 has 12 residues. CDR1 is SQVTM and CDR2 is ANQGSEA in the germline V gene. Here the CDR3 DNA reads TGCAGCGTCGAGACAGAGAACACTGAAGCTTTCTTT. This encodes CSVETENTEAFF. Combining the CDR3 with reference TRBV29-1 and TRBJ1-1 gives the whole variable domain SAVISQKPSRDICQRGTSLTIQCQVDSQVTMMFWYRQQPGQSLTLIATANQGSEATYESGFVIDKFPISRPNLTFSTLTVSNMSPEDSSIYLCSVETENTEAFFGQGTRLTVV.

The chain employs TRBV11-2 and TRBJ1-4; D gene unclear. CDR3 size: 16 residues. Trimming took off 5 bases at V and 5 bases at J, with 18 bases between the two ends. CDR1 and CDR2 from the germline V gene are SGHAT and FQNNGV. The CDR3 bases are TGTGCCAGCAGCAAGACTCTAGAAGGATCAAATGAAAAACTGTTTTTT. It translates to CASSKTLEGSNEKLFF.

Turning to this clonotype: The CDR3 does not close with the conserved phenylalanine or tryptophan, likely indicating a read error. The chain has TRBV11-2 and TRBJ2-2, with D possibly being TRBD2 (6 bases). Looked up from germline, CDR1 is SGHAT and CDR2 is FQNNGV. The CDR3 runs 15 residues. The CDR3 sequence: CASSFAGSNTGELFL. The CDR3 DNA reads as TGTGCCAGTAGCTTCGCGGGATCGAACACCGGGGAGCTGTTTTTA.

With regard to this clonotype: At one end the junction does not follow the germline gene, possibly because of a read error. The CDR3 loop is CASSLGRGRNQAQHF. CDR3 bases: TGTGCCAGCAGTTTGGGACGGGGTCGTAATCAGGCCCAGCATTTT. V usage is TRBV5-5 and J usage is TRBJ1-5, with a weak D call TRBD1 (5 bases). The CDR3 covers 15 residues. Germline V gene data show CDR1 as SGHKS and CDR2 as YYEKEE (reference sequence).

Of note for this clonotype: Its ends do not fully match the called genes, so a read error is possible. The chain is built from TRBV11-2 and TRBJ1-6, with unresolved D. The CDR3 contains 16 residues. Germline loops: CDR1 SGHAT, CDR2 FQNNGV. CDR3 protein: CVRSLDLSSQFRTLHF. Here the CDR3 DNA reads TGTGTCAGGAGCTTAGATCTTAGCAGCCAATTCAGAACCCTCCACTTC.

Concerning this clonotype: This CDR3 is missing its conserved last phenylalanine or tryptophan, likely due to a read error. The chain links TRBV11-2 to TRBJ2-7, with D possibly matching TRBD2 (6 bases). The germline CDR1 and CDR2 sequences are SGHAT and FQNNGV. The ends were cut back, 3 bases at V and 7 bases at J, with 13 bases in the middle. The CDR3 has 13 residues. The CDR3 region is CASSFGGSREQYL. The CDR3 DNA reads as TGTGCCAGCAGCTTCGGAGGGTCTAGGGAGCAGTACCTC.

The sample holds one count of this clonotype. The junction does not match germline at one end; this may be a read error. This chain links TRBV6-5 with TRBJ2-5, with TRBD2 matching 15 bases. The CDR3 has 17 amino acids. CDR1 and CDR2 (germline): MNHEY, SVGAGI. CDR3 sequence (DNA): TGTGCCAACAGTTATTACGGGACTAGCGGGAGGTTTGAGATCCACTACTTC. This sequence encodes CANSYYGTSGRFEIHYF.

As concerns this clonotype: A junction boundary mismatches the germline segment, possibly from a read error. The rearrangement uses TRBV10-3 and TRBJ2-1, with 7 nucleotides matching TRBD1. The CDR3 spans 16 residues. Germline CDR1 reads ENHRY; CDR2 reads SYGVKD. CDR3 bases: TGTGCCTTCAGTTCCTTCTGGACAGGCCCCTACAATGAGCGGTTCTTC. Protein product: CAFSSFWTGPYNERFF.

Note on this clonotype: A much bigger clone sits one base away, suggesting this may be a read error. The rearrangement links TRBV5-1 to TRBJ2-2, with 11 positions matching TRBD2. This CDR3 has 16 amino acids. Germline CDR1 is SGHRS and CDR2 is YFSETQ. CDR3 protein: CVNSPTSGSGTGELFF. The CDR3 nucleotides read TGCGTCAACAGCCCAACTAGCGGGAGTGGTACCGGGGAGCTGTTTTTT.

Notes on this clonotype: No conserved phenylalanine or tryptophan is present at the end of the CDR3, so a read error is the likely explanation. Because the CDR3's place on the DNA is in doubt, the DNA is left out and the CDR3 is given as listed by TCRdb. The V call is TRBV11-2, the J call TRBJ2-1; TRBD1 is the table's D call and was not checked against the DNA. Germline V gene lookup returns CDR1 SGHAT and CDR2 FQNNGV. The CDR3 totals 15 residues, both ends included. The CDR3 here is CASSLAAGVVNEKFL.

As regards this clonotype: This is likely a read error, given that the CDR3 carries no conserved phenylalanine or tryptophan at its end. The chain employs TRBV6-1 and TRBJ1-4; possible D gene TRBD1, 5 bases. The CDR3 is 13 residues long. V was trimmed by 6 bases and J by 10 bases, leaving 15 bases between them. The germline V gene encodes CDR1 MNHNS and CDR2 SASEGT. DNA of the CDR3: TGTGCCAGCAGCGCCGACTGGGACGGAAAACTGTTTGTT. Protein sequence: CASSADWDGKLFV.

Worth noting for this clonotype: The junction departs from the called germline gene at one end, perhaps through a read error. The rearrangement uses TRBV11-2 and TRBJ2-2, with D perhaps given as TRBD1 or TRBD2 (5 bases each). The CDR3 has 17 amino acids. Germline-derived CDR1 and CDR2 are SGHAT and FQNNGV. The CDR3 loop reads CASSIALEGANTGELFF. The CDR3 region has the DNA TGTGCCAGTAGCATAGCATTAGAAGGGGCGAACACCGGGGAGTTGTTTTTT.

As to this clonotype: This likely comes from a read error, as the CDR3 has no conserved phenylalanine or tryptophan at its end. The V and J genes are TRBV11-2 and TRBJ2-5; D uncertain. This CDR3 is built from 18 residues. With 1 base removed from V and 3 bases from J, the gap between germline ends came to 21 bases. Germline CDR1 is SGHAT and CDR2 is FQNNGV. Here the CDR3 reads CASSLARLVLGKKETQYL. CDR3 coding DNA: TGTGCCAGCAGCTTAGCGAGGCTAGTCCTGGGGAAAAAAGAGACCCAGTACTTA.

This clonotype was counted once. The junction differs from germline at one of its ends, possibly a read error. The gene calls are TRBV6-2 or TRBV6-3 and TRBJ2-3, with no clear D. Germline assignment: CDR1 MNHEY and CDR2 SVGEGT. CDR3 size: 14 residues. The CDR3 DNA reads TGTGACAGCAGTCCCGACCTACACACCGATACGCAGTATTTT. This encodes CDSSPDLHTDTQYF.

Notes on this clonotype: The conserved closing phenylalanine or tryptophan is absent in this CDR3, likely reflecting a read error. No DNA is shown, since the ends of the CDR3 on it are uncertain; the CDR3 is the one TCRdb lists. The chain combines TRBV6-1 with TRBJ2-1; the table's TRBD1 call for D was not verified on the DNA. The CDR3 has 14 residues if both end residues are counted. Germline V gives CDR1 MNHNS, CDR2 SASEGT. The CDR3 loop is CASRDRASYNGQFI.

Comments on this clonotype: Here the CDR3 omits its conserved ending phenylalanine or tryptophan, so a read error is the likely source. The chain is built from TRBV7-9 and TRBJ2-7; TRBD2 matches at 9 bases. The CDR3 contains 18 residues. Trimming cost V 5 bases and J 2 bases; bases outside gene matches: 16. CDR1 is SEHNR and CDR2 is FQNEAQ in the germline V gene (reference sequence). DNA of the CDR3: TGTGCCAGCAGCGGCGGGGCTAGCGGGAATCAGCGTCCCTACGAGCAGTACTTA. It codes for CASSGGASGNQRPYEQYL.

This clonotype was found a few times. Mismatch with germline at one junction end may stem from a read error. CDR3 region: CAGSLRGHEQYF. The CDR3 nucleotides are TGTGCCGGCAGTTTGAGGGGGCACGAGCAGTACTTC. This sequence joins TRBV5-6 and TRBJ2-7; 7 bases line up with TRBD1. Per the germline V gene, CDR1 is SGHDT and CDR2 is YYEEEE. This CDR3 has 12 amino acids.

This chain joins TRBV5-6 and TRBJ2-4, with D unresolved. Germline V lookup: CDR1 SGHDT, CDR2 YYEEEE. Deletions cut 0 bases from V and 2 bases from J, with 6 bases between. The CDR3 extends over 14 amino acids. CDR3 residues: CASSLGTPKNIQYF. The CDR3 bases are TGTGCCAGCAGCTTGGGTACGCCCAAAAACATTCAGTACTTC.

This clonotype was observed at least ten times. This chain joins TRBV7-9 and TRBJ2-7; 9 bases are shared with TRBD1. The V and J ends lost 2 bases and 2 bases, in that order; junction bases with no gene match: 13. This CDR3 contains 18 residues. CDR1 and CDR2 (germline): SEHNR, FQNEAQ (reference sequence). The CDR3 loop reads CASSLYGRRDRETYEQYF. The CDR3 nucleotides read TGTGCCAGCAGCTTATATGGCCGACGGGACAGGGAAACCTACGAGCAGTACTTC.

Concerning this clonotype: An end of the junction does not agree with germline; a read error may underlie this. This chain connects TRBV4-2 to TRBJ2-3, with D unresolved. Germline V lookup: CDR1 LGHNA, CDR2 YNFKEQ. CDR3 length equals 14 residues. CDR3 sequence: CASSHDGSTDTQYF. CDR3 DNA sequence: TGTGCCAGCAGCCATGATGGATCAACAGATACGCAATATTTT.

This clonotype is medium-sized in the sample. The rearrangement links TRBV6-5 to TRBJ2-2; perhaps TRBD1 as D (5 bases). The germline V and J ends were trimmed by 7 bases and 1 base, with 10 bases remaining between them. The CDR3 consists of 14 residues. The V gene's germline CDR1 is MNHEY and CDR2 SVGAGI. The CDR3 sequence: CASKDIRNTGELFF. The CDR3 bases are TGTGCCAGCAAGGACATAAGGAACACCGGGGAGCTGTTTTTT.

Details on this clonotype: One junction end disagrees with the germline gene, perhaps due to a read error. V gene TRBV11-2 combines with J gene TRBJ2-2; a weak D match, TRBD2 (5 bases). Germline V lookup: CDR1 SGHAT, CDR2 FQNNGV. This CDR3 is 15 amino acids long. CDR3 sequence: CDGSFRQSNTGEQFF. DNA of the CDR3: TGTGACGGCAGCTTTAGGCAATCGAACACCGGGGAGCAGTTTTTT.

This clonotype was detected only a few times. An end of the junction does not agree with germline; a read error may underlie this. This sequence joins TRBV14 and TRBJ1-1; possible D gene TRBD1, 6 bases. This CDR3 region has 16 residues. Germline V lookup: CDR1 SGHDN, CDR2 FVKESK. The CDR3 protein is CTSSQVGRGGNTEAFF. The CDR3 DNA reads TGTACCAGCAGCCAGGTTGGCAGGGGAGGGAACACTGAAGCTTTCTTT.